The clone carrying this TCR beta chain showed up just a few times. The CDR3 has 15 residues. Germline V gene lookup returns CDR1 DFQATT and CDR2 SNEGSKA (reference sequence). V lost 1 base and J 2 bases, leaving 14 bases between the germline ends. The data were obtained in a study of response to subunit inactivated influenza vaccine. Via MiXCR, TCRdb re-called the RT-PCR reads, giving one row per CDR3 protein. The profile shows about 480,000 distinct CDR3 sequences, about a tenth of them singletons. This chain links TRBV20-1 with TRBJ1-2; D is undetermined. Sequences were derived from PBMCs from blood, sampled about 40 days after vaccination. The sequence derives from a man aged 45 to 65 who received an inactivated influenza vaccine. CDR3 protein: CSARVVSMENYGYTF. The CDR3 DNA reads as TGCAGTGCTAGAGTAGTTAGCATGGAAAACTATGGCTACACCTTC.